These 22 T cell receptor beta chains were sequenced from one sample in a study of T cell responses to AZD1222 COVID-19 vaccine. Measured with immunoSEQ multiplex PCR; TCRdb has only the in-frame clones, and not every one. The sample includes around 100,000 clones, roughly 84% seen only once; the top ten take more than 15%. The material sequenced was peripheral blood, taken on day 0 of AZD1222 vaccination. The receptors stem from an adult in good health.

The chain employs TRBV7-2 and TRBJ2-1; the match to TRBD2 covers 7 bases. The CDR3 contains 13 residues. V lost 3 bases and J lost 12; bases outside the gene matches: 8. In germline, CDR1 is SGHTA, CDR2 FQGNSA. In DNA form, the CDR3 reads TGTGCCAGCAGCTTGACCCGGACTAGTTCGCAGTTCTTC. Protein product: CASSLTRTSSQFF.

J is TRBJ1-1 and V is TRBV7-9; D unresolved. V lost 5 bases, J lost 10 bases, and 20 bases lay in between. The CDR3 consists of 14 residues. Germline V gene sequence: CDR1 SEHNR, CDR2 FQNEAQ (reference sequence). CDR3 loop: CASSPTLVGDRAFF. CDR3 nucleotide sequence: TGTGCCAGCAGCCCTACCTTAGTGGGCGATCGAGCTTTCTTT.

The CDR3 spells CASSARETQYF. CDR3 DNA sequence: TGTGCCAGCAGTGCTCGAGAGACCCAGTACTTC. The genes are TRBV2 and TRBJ2-5; D gene ambiguous. This CDR3 spans 11 amino acids. Germline CDR1 SNHLY, CDR2 FYNNEI. Trimming removed 4 bases from V and 4 bases from J, with 4 bases in between.

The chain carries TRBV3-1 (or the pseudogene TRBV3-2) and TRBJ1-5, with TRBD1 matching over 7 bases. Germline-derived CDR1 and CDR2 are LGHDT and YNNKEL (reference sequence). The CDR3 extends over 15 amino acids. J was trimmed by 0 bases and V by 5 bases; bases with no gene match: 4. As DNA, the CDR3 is TGTGCCAGCAGCTTGGCAGGGGGTAGCAATCAGCCCCAGCATTTT. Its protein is CASSLAGGSNQPQHF.

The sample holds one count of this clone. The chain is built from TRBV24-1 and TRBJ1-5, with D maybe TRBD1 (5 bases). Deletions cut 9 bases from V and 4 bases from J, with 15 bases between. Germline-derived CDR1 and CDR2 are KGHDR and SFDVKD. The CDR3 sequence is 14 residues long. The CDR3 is CATAGQGWNQPQHF. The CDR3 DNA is TGTGCCACCGCCGGCCAGGGATGGAATCAGCCCCAGCATTTT.

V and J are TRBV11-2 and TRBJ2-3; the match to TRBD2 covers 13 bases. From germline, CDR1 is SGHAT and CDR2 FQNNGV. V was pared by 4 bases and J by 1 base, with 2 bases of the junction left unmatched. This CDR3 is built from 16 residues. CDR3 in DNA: TGTGCCAGCAGCTATGGACTAGCGGGGGGCACAGATACGCAGTATTTT. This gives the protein CASSYGLAGGTDTQYF.

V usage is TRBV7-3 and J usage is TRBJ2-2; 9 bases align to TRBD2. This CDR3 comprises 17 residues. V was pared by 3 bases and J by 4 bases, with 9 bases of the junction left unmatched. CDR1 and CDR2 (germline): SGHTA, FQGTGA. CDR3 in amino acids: CASSLGRGSGSTGELFF. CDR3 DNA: TGTGCCAGCAGCTTGGGACGGGGTAGCGGGAGCACCGGGGAGCTGTTTTTT.

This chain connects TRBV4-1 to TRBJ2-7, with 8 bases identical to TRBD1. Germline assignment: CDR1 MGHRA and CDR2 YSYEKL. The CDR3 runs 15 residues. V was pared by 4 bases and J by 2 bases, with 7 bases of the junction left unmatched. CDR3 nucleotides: TGCGCCAGCAGCCCCAGACAGGGGAAAACCTACGAGCAGTACTTC. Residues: CASSPRQGKTYEQYF.

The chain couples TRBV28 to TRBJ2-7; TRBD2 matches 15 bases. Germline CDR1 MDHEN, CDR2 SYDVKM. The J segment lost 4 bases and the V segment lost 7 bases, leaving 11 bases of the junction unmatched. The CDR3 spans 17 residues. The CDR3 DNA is TGTGCCAGCACCAGGACTAGCGGGAGGGCCTTTTCTTACGAGCAGTACTTC. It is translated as CASTRTSGRAFSYEQYF.

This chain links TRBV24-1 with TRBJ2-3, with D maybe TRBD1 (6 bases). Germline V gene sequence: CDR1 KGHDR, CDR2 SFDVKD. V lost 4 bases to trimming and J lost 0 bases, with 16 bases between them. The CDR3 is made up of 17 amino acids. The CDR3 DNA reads TGTGCCACCAGTGACGCTCCCGGACAGACTAGCACAGATACGCAGTATTTT. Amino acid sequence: CATSDAPGQTSTDTQYF.

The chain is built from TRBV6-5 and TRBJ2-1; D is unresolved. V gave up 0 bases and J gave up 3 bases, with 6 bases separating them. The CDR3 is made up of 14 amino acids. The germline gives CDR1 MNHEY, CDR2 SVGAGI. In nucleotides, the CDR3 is TGTGCCAGCAGTTACTCGACAATCTACAATGAGCAGTTCTTC. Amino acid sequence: CASSYSTIYNEQFF.

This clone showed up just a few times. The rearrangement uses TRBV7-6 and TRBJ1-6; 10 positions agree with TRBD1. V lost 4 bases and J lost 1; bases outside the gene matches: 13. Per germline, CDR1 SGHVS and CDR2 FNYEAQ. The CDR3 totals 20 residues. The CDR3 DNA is TGTGCCAGCAGCTCACGAGGGACAGGGGTCGGTATTTCCTATAATTCACCCCTCCACTTT. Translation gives CASSSRGTGVGISYNSPLHF.

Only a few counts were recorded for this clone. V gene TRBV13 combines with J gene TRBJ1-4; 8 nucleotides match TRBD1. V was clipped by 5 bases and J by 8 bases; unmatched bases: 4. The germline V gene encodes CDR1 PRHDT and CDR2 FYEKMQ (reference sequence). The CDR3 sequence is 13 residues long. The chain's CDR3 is CASSRRGREKLFF. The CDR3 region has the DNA TGTGCCAGCAGCCGCAGGGGGCGGGAAAAACTGTTTTTT.

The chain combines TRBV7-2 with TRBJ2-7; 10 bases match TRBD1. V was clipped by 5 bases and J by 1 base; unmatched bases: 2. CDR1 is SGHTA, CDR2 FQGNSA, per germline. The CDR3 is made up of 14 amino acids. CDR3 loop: CASSRDRGSYEQYF. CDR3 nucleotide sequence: TGTGCCAGCAGCCGGGACAGGGGTTCCTACGAGCAGTACTTC.

The CDR3 protein is CATRVGTASTDTQYF. The CDR3 coding sequence is TGTGCCACCAGGGTCGGGACAGCTAGCACAGATACGCAGTATTTT. The chain couples TRBV24-1 to TRBJ2-3; 7 positions agree with TRBD1. Germline V gene sequence: CDR1 KGHDR, CDR2 SFDVKD. The V segment lost 7 bases and the J segment 0 bases; nucleotides outside the gene matches: 6. CDR3 size: 15 residues.

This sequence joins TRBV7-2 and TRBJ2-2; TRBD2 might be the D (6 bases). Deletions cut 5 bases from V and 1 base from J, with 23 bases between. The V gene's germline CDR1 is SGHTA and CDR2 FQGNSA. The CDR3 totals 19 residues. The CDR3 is CASSRLAPGPSRNTGELFF. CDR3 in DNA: TGTGCCAGCAGCCGTCTAGCGCCTGGGCCTTCACGGAACACCGGGGAGCTGTTTTTT.

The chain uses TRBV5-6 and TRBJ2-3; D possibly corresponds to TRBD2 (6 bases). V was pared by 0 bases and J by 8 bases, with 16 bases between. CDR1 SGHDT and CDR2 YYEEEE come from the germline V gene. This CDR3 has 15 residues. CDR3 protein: CASSLAAVLEGTQYF. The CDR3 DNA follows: TGTGCCAGCAGCTTGGCCGCAGTGTTGGAGGGTACGCAGTATTTT.

The CDR3 protein is CASSLGLPNEQFF. The CDR3 DNA is TGTGCCAGCAGTTTAGGGCTCCCCAATGAGCAGTTCTTC. This chain links TRBV12-3 or TRBV12-4 with TRBJ2-1; D is undetermined. Trimming cost V 1 base and J 6 bases, with 7 bases left between them. This CDR3 comprises 13 residues.

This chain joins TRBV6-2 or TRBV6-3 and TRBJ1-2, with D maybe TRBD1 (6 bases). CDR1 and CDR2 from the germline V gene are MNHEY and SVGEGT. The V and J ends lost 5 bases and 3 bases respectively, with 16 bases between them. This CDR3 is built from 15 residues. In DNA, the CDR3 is TGTGCCAGCAGTATGTGGGACATGTCCTACTATGGCTACACCTTC. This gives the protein CASSMWDMSYYGYTF.

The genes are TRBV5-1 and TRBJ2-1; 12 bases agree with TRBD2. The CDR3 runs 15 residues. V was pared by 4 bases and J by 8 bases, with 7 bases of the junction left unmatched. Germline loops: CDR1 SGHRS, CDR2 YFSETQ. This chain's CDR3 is CASSATSGSFYEQFF. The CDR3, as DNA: TGCGCCAGCAGCGCGACTAGCGGGAGTTTCTATGAGCAGTTCTTC. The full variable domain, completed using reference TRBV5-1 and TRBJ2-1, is KAGVTQTPRYLIKTRGQQVTLSCSPISGHRSVSWYQQTPGQGLQFLFEYFSETQRNKGNFPGRFSGRQFSNSRSEMNVSTLELGDSALYLCASSATSGSFYEQFFGPGTRLTVL.

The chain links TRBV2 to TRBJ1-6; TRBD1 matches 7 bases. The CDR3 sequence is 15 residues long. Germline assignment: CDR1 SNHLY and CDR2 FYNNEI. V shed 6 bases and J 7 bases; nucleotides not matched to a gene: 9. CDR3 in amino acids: CASRSRDRANSPLHF. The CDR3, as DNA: TGTGCCAGCAGATCCCGCGACAGGGCGAATTCACCCCTCCACTTT.

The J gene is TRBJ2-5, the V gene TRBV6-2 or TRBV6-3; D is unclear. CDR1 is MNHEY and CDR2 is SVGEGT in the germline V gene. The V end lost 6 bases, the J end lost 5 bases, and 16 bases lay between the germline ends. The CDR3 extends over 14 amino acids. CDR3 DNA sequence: TGTGCCAGCAGCCACGTGGGAAGCCGGGAGACCCAGTACTTC. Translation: CASSHVGSRETQYF.